The 25 T cell receptor beta chains below all came from one sample that was sequenced in a study of T-cell memory formation after mild COVID-19. TCRdb analysed the 5' RACE reads with MiXCR anew, one entry per CDR3 protein. The sample has about 400,000 distinct CDR3 sequences; about a sixth are singletons. Specimen: PBMCs or a T cell subset sorted from them (not recorded which). The receptor set was obtained from a man younger than 30 who had mild COVID-19 (a few samples of this study predate the infection). Cell type and time point are not known.

The CDR3 is CASSSRDRADTEAFF. The CDR3 DNA follows: TGTGCCAGCAGTTCCCGGGACAGGGCGGACACTGAAGCTTTCTTT. The chain is built from TRBV12-3 or TRBV12-4 and TRBJ1-1, with 9 nucleotides matching TRBD1. V gave up 4 bases and J gave up 3 bases; unmatched junction bases: 6. There are 15 residues in the CDR3.

This clonotype was seen just once. V is TRBV10-3 and J is TRBJ1-2, with a tentative D call TRBD1 (5 bases). CDR3 size: 15 residues. The ends were cut back, 7 bases at V and 8 bases at J, with 23 bases in the middle. Germline-derived CDR1 and CDR2 are ENHRY and SYGVKD. The CDR3 nucleotides are TGTGCCATCATGGTCGTATTGGGGGGATCTGGGGGCTACACCTTC. Its translation: CAIMVVLGGSGGYTF.

There are a few counts of this clonotype. The V gene is TRBV2, the J gene TRBJ2-2, with D uncertain. The CDR3 contains 14 residues. Germline CDR1 and CDR2: SNHLY and FYNNEI. With 8 bases removed from V and 4 bases from J, the gap between germline ends came to 14 bases. CDR3 DNA: TGTGCCAGCGCGGCCGAAGCTACCACCGGGGAGCTGTTTTTT. The encoded protein is CASAAEATTGELFF.

The chain links TRBV7-2 to TRBJ2-5, with D perhaps matching TRBD2 (5 bases). Trimming stripped 1 base from V and 4 bases from J, with 10 bases between. The germline V gene encodes CDR1 SGHTA and CDR2 FQGNSA. The length of the CDR3 is 14 residues. DNA for the CDR3: TGTGCCAGCAGCTTAGAGCCTAGCCCAGAGACCCAGTACTTC. Its protein product is CASSLEPSPETQYF.

This rearrangement joins TRBV7-6 to TRBJ2-2; 10 bases line up with TRBD2. The J segment lost 7 bases and the V segment lost 5 bases, leaving 7 bases of the junction unmatched. There are 15 residues in the CDR3. Germline V gene sequence: CDR1 SGHVS, CDR2 FNYEAQ. The CDR3, as DNA: TGTGCCAGCAGCCGCAGCGGGGGGGCCCTCGGGGAGCTGTTTTTT. Translated, it gives CASSRSGGALGELFF.

This clonotype was found a few times. The rearrangement joins TRBV7-9 to TRBJ1-2; TRBD1 matches 7 bases. The CDR3 length is 16 residues. The germline CDR1 and CDR2 sequences are SEHNR and FQNEAQ (reference sequence). V dropped 4 bases and J dropped 1; count of bases not matched to a gene: 9. Here the CDR3 DNA reads TGTGCCAGCAGCTCCCGACAGGGCCCACTTAACTATGGCTACACCTTC. This sequence encodes CASSSRQGPLNYGYTF.

The chain couples TRBV6-5 to TRBJ2-7, with D perhaps TRBD1 (5 bases). V lost 0 bases, J lost 1 base, and 13 bases lay in between. The CDR3 runs to 16 residues. Germline loops: CDR1 MNHEY, CDR2 SVGAGI. The CDR3 DNA reads as TGTGCCAGCAGTTACTCTGACAGCCCCATTTCCTACGAGCAGTACTTC. This codes for CASSYSDSPISYEQYF.

The sample holds a few counts of this clonotype. The rearrangement joins TRBV20-1 to TRBJ1-5; 10 nucleotides line up with TRBD1. Per germline, CDR1 DFQATT and CDR2 SNEGSKA (reference sequence). With V trimmed by 0 bases and J by 0 bases, 5 bases remained unmatched. This CDR3 contains 17 residues. Here the CDR3 DNA reads TGCAGTGCTAGAGAGGACAGGGGGACGTATAGCAATCAGCCCCAGCATTTT. Its translation: CSAREDRGTYSNQPQHF.

J is TRBJ2-3 and V is TRBV7-6; 10 nucleotides match TRBD2. The CDR3 consists of 16 residues. Germline trimming cut 5 bases from V and 3 bases from J; bases unmatched to any gene: 8. CDR1 SGHVS and CDR2 FNYEAQ come from the germline V gene. For the CDR3, the DNA is TGTGCCAGCAGCCTCCAAGCGGGGGGGACAACAGATACGCAGTATTTT. Protein sequence: CASSLQAGGTTDTQYF.

The chain combines TRBV28 with TRBJ2-3; 9 bases fit TRBD1. Trimming removed 6 bases from V and 2 bases from J; junction bases left unmatched: 3. Germline V CDR1 and CDR2: MDHEN, SYDVKM. This CDR3 comprises 14 residues. The CDR3 region is CASSGQGITDTQYF. CDR3 bases: TGTGCCAGCAGCGGACAGGGGATCACAGATACGCAGTATTTT.

This clonotype has more than one count but fewer than ten. V usage is TRBV4-3 and J usage is TRBJ2-2; 7 bases fit TRBD2. In germline, CDR1 is LGHNA, CDR2 YSLEER. The CDR3 spans 18 residues. The junction had 8 bases not matched to a gene; V was cut back by 1 base and J by 0 bases. CDR3 sequence reads: CASSQGLSGGANTGELFF. The CDR3 nucleotides are TGCGCCAGCAGCCAAGGATTGTCGGGGGGAGCGAACACCGGGGAGCTGTTTTTT.

This clonotype was found a few times. CDR3: CATRRGSEGEQFF. The CDR3 DNA follows: TGTGCCACAAGACGAGGTTCCGAGGGTGAGCAGTTCTTC. The V and J genes are TRBV24-1 and TRBJ2-1; a weak D match, TRBD2 (5 bases). Germline V gives CDR1 KGHDR, CDR2 SFDVKD. Trimming stripped 10 bases from V and 9 bases from J, with 18 bases between. The CDR3 sequence is 13 residues long.

This clonotype was seen more than once but under ten times. DNA of the CDR3: TGTGCCAGCAGCGTGGAACCGCGGGGGGAGGCAGATACGCAGTATTTT. Its translation is CASSVEPRGEADTQYF. The rearrangement joins TRBV9 to TRBJ2-3; TRBD2 agrees at 8 bases. This CDR3 has 16 residues. CDR1 is SGDLS, CDR2 YYNGEE, per germline. V lost 2 bases and J lost 4; bases outside the gene matches: 9. Variable domain in full (rest from reference TRBV9 and TRBJ2-3): DSGVTQTPKHLITATGQRVTLRCSPRSGDLSVYWYQQSLDQGLQFLIQYYNGEERAKGNILERFSAQQFPDLHSELNLSSLELGDSALYFCASSVEPRGEADTQYFGPGTRLTVL.

This clonotype was seen a handful of times. The rearrangement joins TRBV7-8 to TRBJ2-7, with D possibly TRBD1 on 6 matching bases. Germline V gene sequence: CDR1 SGHVS, CDR2 FQNEAQ. The CDR3 has 13 residues. V lost 5 bases to trimming and J lost 3 bases, with 11 bases between them. CDR3 region: CASSGRQVYEQYV. The CDR3 nucleotides are TGTGCCAGCAGCGGAAGACAGGTCTACGAGCAGTACGTC.

This clonotype was picked up a small number of times. The rearrangement uses TRBV7-8 and TRBJ1-1, with D tentatively TRBD1 (5 bases). Germline-derived CDR1 and CDR2 are SGHVS and FQNEAQ. V was shortened by 0 bases and J by 4 bases, with 15 bases between the two germline ends. CDR3 length: 16 residues. This CDR3 reads CASSLALGFQGTEAFF. The CDR3 nucleotides are TGTGCCAGCAGCTTAGCCCTCGGATTTCAGGGCACTGAAGCTTTCTTT.

This clonotype occurred a few times. The chain has TRBV6-5 and TRBJ1-1; D unclear. The V end was cut by 6 bases, the J end by 4 bases, with 15 bases between. Looked up from germline, CDR1 is MNHEY and CDR2 is SVGAGI. This CDR3 contains 14 residues. CDR3 nucleotides: TGTGCCAGCAGGGGCGGCCAGTCCGGCACTGAAGCTTTCTTT. As protein: CASRGGQSGTEAFF.

This clonotype came up a few times. This chain links TRBV20-1 with TRBJ2-3; weak D call: TRBD2 (7 bases). Germline V lookup: CDR1 DFQATT, CDR2 SNEGSKA (reference sequence). The CDR3 sequence is 16 residues long. Deletions cut 0 bases from V and 4 bases from J, with 17 bases between. The CDR3 DNA sequence: TGCAGTGCTAGAGATCTAGGGGGGGCCCCAGCAGATACGCAGTATTTT. Its protein product is CSARDLGGAPADTQYF.

This rearrangement joins TRBV10-3 to TRBJ2-7; possible D gene TRBD2, 6 bases. CDR3 length: 15 amino acids. Germline V lookup: CDR1 ENHRY, CDR2 SYGVKD. The V gene lost 6 bases and the J gene lost 1 base, with 16 bases spanning the gap. CDR3 amino acids: CAISSPGLSSYEQYF. DNA for the CDR3: TGTGCCATCAGCTCCCCGGGACTGAGTTCCTACGAGCAGTACTTC.

This chain connects TRBV14 to TRBJ2-7; possible D gene TRBD2, 6 bases. Germline lookup yields CDR1 SGHDN and CDR2 FVKESK. This CDR3 has 16 amino acids. The V and J ends lost 4 bases and 3 bases respectively, with 19 bases between them. The CDR3 DNA sequence: TGTGCCAGCAGCCCCGTAGGCACTAGCAAGTTCTACGAGCAGTACTTC. The encoded protein is CASSPVGTSKFYEQYF.

The chain employs TRBV4-2 and TRBJ2-1; D not resolved. Per the germline V gene, CDR1 is LGHNA and CDR2 is YNFKEQ. This CDR3 has 12 residues. Deletions cut 5 bases from V and 7 bases from J, with 9 bases between. The CDR3, as DNA: TGTGCCAGCAGCACCTACCCTAATGAGCAGTTCTTC. This sequence encodes CASSTYPNEQFF.

V is TRBV19 and J is TRBJ2-5; D ambiguous. V was pared by 7 bases and J by 5 bases, with 20 bases between. The CDR3 has 15 residues. Per the germline V gene, CDR1 is LNHDA and CDR2 is SQIVND (reference sequence). The CDR3 DNA sequence: TGTGCCAGTACTCGCGGAGTGTCGGCTGGGGAGACCCAGTACTTC. Its translation is CASTRGVSAGETQYF.

This chain uses TRBV3-1 with TRBJ2-7, with 7 bases that match TRBD1. V lost 3 bases to trimming and J lost 6 bases; unmatched junction nucleotides: 5. Per the germline V gene, CDR1 is LGHDT and CDR2 is YNNKEL (reference sequence). There are 13 residues in the CDR3. Here the CDR3 reads CASSQHGTAEQYV. The CDR3 bases are TGTGCCAGCAGCCAGCACGGGACAGCCGAGCAGTACGTC.

The V gene is TRBV6-6, the J gene TRBJ1-5, with D unclear. Deletions cut 2 bases from V and 2 bases from J, with 7 bases between. CDR1 MNHNY and CDR2 SVGAGI come from the germline V gene (reference sequence). The CDR3 covers 14 residues. The CDR3 spells CASSYQDGNQPQHF. In nucleotides, the CDR3 is TGTGCCAGCAGTTACCAGGACGGCAATCAGCCCCAGCATTTT.

This clonotype turned up a few times. J is TRBJ2-2 and V is TRBV7-3; 7 bases agree with TRBD2. The germline V gene has CDR1 SGHTA and CDR2 FQGTGA. The V gene end was trimmed by 4 bases and the J gene end by 0 bases; junction bases not matched to a gene: 20. The CDR3 is made up of 21 amino acids. The CDR3 region has the DNA TGTGCCAGCAGCTCCTCCGGGGGAAAGCGGGGTTATTTCGCGAACACCGGGGAGCTGTTTTTT. Its translation is CASSSSGGKRGYFANTGELFF.

The chain joins TRBV27 to TRBJ1-5, with D maybe TRBD1 (5 bases). Germline CDR1 and CDR2: MNHEY and SMNVEV (reference sequence). Trimming took off 8 bases at V and 1 base at J, with 21 bases between the two ends. The CDR3 totals 17 residues. CDR3: CASGRSRVMGSNQPQHF. Written as DNA, the CDR3 is TGTGCCAGCGGAAGGTCCAGGGTGATGGGAAGCAATCAGCCCCAGCATTTT.